This TCR beta chain was found in a study of OX40 agonist ivuxolimab in advanced cancers. Across the study: Among those treated, three patients had partial responses, one with hepatocellular carcinoma and two with cutaneous melanoma. Broader study findings: Certain nonresponders additionally had low normalized T-cell clonal expansion. CD8+ T cells averaged more expanded clones than CD4+.

Profiling relied on immunoSEQ multiplex PCR, and the TCRdb table lists in-frame clones only, not all of them. The table has tens of thousands of clones, 85% to 95% seen once. Regarding this clone: Its target is not known.

Excluded were patients having autoimmune disease history or systemic immunosuppression. The clonotype originates from an adult with an advanced solid tumor such as melanoma, head and neck, liver or kidney cancer. The input for sequencing was CD4+ or CD8+ T cells sorted from blood, taken in a trial of the OX40 agonist ivuxolimab.

The DNA of the CDR3 is TGTGCCAGCAGCACTGGCTGGGGACGGGGGAACTATGGCTACACCTTC. Translating it yields CASSTGWGRGNYGYTF. This chain uses TRBV11-2 with TRBJ1-2; possibly TRBD1 for D (5 bases). Trimming took 5 bases from V and 2 from J, leaving 18 bases between them. Germline V gene data show CDR1 as SGHAT and CDR2 as FQNNGV. The CDR3 consists of 16 residues.